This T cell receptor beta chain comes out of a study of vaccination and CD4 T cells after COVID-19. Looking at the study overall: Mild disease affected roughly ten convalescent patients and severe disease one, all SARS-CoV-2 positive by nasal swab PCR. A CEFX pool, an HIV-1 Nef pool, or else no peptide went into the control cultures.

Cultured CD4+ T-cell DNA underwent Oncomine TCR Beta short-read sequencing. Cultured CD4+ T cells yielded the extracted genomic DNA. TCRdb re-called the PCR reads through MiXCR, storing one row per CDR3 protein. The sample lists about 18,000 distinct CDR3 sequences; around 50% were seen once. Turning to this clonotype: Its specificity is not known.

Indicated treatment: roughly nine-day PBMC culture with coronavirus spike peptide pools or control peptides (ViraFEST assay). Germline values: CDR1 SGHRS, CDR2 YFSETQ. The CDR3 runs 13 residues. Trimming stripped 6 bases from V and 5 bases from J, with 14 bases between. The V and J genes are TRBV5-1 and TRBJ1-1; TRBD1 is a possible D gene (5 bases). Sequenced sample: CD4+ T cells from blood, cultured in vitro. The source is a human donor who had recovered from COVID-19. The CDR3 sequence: CASKVGEGTEAFF. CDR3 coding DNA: TGCGCCAGCAAAGTAGGGGAAGGGACTGAAGCTTTCTTT. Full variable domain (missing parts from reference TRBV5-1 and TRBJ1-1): KAGVTQTPRYLIKTRGQQVTLSCSPISGHRSVSWYQQTPGQGLQFLFEYFSETQRNKGNFPGRFSGRQFSNSRSEMNVSTLELGDSALYLCASKVGEGTEAFFGQGTRLTVV.